These 9 T cell receptor beta chains were sequenced from one sample in a study of post-analysis software for immune sequencing data. No antigen is known for these receptors. Carried by the TCR beta cDNA libraries were unique molecular identifiers. A single record per CDR3 protein comes from TCRdb applying MiXCR to the PCR reads. This table has about 770,000 distinct CDR3 sequences, 40% to 55% appearing once. Findings and caveats of the study: Roughly 5 TRBV segments, TRBV5-6, TRBV5-1 and TRBV20-1 among them, were found more frequent in patients than controls.

The specimen was blood. The source of these receptors is a girl aged 10-17 years with multiple sclerosis.

V and J are TRBV6-2 or TRBV6-3 and TRBJ2-7; D is possibly TRBD1 or TRBD2 (5 bases each). Trimming took 2 bases from V and 0 from J, leaving 14 bases between them. CDR3 length equals 16 residues. In germline, CDR1 is MNHEY, CDR2 SVGEGT. CDR3 residues: CASSYRTGTDSYEQYF. The CDR3 nucleotides read TGTGCCAGCAGTTACCGCACCGGGACGGACTCCTACGAGCAGTACTTC.

This clonotype was detected only once. This chain links TRBV10-3 with TRBJ2-2; D is uncertain. This CDR3 comprises 16 residues. The V and J ends lost 5 bases and 0 bases respectively, with 13 bases between them. Germline V gene sequence: CDR1 ENHRY, CDR2 SYGVKD. This CDR3 reads CAISTNQLTNTGELFF. As DNA, the CDR3 is TGTGCCATCAGTACTAATCAACTAACGAACACCGGGGAGCTGTTTTTT.

This clonotype was picked up a small number of times. The rearrangement uses TRBV20-1 and TRBJ2-1; TRBD2 might be the D (6 bases). The CDR3 has 14 residues. The V end was cut by 2 bases, the J end by 8 bases, with 16 bases between. Germline V gene data show CDR1 as DFQATT and CDR2 as SNEGSKA (reference sequence). Here the CDR3 DNA reads TGCAGTGCTAGATCGAGGCTAGCGTCCCATGAGCAGTTCTTC. Translated, it gives CSARSRLASHEQFF.

This clonotype was seen a handful of times. The J gene is TRBJ1-1, the V gene TRBV29-1, with 7 bases lining up with TRBD1. The CDR3 loop spans 13 amino acids. Germline trimming cut 6 bases from V and 5 bases from J; bases unmatched to any gene: 9. Germline CDR1 and CDR2: SQVTM and ANQGSEA. The CDR3: CSVGGGLMTEAFF. CDR3 DNA sequence: TGCAGCGTGGGAGGGGGCTTGATGACTGAAGCTTTCTTT.

A few counts support this clonotype. This chain joins TRBV6-1 and TRBJ2-3, with TRBD2 matching 12 bases. Germline-derived CDR1 and CDR2 are MNHNS and SASEGT. Trimming at V came to 8 bases and at J to 3 bases, leaving 6 bases not matched to a gene. CDR3 length equals 15 residues. CDR3 sequence reads: CASGASGRVTDTQYF. CDR3 bases: TGTGCCAGCGGAGCTAGCGGGAGGGTGACAGATACGCAGTATTTT.

The chain couples TRBV4-3 to TRBJ1-1; D is uncertain. The CDR3 spans 13 residues. Looked up from germline, CDR1 is LGHNA and CDR2 is YSLEER. Trimming removed 1 base from V and 4 bases from J, with 7 bases in between. In DNA, the CDR3 is TGCGCCAGCAGCCAAGCTCCGGGCACTGAAGCTTTCTTT. Translation gives CASSQAPGTEAFF.

This clonotype has just a few counts. CDR3 nucleotide sequence: TGCAGTGCGGATGGGACTAGCGGGGCCCACTCCTACAATGAGCAGTTCTTC. Its translation is CSADGTSGAHSYNEQFF. The chain has TRBV20-1 and TRBJ2-1; 13 bases match TRBD2. The germline CDR1 and CDR2 sequences are DFQATT and SNEGSKA (reference sequence). The length of the CDR3 is 17 residues. Losses at the gene ends were 6 bases for V and 0 bases for J; bases not matched to a gene: 8.

This clonotype was seen a handful of times. The chain uses TRBV10-3 and TRBJ2-3, with D unresolved. With 10 bases removed from V and 2 bases from J, the gap between germline ends came to 10 bases. Germline CDR1 is ENHRY and CDR2 is SYGVKD. The CDR3 consists of 12 residues. The CDR3 nucleotides read TGTGCCACCGGACCCCACACAGATACGCAGTATTTT. The encoded protein is CATGPHTDTQYF.

The chain recombines TRBV7-8 with TRBJ2-1; 7 bases match TRBD2. The ends lost 1 base at V and 6 bases at J; junction bases unmatched: 9. Germline-derived CDR1 and CDR2 are SGHVS and FQNEAQ. The CDR3 totals 16 residues. This chain's CDR3 is CASSLGGRESGNEQFF. The CDR3 DNA reads as TGTGCCAGCAGCTTAGGCGGGCGGGAGTCGGGCAATGAGCAGTTCTTC.